This entry concerns a single TCR beta chain. What antigen it recognizes has not been identified. Base qualities are not recorded, but no much larger clone differs from it by a single base. Participants in the prospective study were aged roughly 18 to 90 years, lived in 20 to 25 United States geographic areas, and enrolled through a virtual design. Cohort assignment in the prospective study relied on participant-reported clinical history from a screening survey and a study questionnaire. Mobile phlebotomists in the prospective study collected whole blood, serum and a nasopharyngeal or oropharyngeal swab from every participant. Participants in the prospective study had the option to provide additional blood draws and questionnaires over a roughly two-month period. Prospective study blood samples were shipped either frozen or at room temperature before DNA extraction. The immunoSEQ Assay, a bias-controlled multiplex PCR, was used to amplify TCRbeta CDR3 regions from genomic DNA. In the original analysis: The number of nucleated cells in each sample was estimated from the amplification of reference gene primers within the assay. To quantify the absolute abundance of each unique TCRbeta CDR3 rearrangement, sequence reads were collapsed and filtered. For each sample, productive Simpson clonality was calculated by taking the square root of Simpson's diversity index across productive rearrangements. The table comes from immuneACCESS by way of TCRdb, which keeps in-frame sequences with V and J called. Part of the clones is missing from these tables; in studies checked, under half for an unresolved V gene and the rest for unknown reasons. V and J calls and clone size are as listed in that table; D and trimming were resolved from the DNA. The sample table holds under 500,000 clones, of which 70% to 90% were seen once. Roughly 1.9% of the sample rests with the top ten.

The trim is 5 bases for V and 4 bases for J, with a gap of 14 bases between the germline ends. The germline V gene encodes CDR1 MDHEN and CDR2 SYDVKM. Reading from cysteine to phenylalanine, the CDR3 counts 14 amino acids. Kept here is only the CDR3 DNA, which spans 42 bases and is read in frame from base 1. This sample was taken from a study of blood T cell repertoires in COVID-19 (dated by TCRdb to 2018 to 2021). Study-level background: Collaborator samples came from the United States, Italy and Spain and covered acute and convalescent phases of COVID-19. The samples were drawn from two sources: the first 160 participants of the ongoing ImmuneRACE study, and 950 to 1,500 subjects contributed by 6 global collaborators. The sample metadata nearly always contained a de-identified subject ID, COVID-19 status, age in years and sex. The material from the prospective study consisted of cDNA or gDNA derived from T cells, B-cell-depleted T cells, or PBMCs. HLA class I and class II types, where available, came from metadata supplied by the sample provider rather than from assay-based typing. Subjects who had been exposed to COVID-19, were actively infected with it, or had recovered from it provided the deeply sampled blood TCRbeta repertoires that made up the dataset. The repertoires were released in a freely available public database intended as a resource for research on the immune response to SARS-CoV-2.

On the study overall, not on this receptor specifically: The quantity of clinical and demographic metadata differed by source and by participant and was supplied without curation.

The chain employs TRBV28 and TRBJ1-2, with a weak D call of TRBD1 (6 bases match). The clonotype was recovered from a woman aged 18 to 35 with acute COVID-19. Source material: PBMCs or T cells enriched from blood (not recorded which). The sequenced DNA is TGTGCCAGCAGTAGACCCAACAGGGTCTATGGCTACACCTTC. This translates into CASSRPNRVYGYTF.